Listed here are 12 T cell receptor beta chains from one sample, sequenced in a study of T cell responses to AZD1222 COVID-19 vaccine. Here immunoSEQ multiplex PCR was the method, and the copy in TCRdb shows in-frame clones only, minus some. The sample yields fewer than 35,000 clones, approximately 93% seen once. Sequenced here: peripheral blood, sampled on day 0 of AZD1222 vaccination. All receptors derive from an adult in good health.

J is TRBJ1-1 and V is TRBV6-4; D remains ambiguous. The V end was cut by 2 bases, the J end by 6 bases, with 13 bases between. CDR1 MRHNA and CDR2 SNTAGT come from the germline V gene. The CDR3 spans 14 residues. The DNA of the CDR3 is TGTGCCAGCAGTGACACGTTTATGGGAGCTGAAGCTTTCTTT. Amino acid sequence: CASSDTFMGAEAFF.

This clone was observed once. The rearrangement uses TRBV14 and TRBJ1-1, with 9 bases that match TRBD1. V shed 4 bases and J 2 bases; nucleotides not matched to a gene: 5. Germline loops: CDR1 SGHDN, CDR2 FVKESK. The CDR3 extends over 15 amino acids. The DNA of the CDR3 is TGTGCCAGCAGCCGACAGGGGGTGAGTAACACTGAAGCTTTCTTT. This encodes CASSRQGVSNTEAFF.

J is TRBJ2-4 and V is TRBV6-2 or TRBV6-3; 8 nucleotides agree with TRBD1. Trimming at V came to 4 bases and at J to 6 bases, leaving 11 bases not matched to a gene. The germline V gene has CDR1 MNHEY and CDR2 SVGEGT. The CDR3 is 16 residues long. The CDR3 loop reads CASSSVTGAVGNIQYF. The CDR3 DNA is TGTGCCAGCAGTTCCGTGACAGGGGCCGTGGGAAACATTCAGTACTTC.

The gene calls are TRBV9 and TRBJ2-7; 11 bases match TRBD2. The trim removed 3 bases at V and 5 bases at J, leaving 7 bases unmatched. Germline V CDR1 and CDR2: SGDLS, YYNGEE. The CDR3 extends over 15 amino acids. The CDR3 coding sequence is TGTGCCAGCAGCGGACCCGGGACTAGCGGAAACGAGCAGTACTTC. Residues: CASSGPGTSGNEQYF. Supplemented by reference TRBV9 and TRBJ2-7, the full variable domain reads DSGVTQTPKHLITATGQRVTLRCSPRSGDLSVYWYQQSLDQGLQFLIQYYNGEERAKGNILERFSAQQFPDLHSELNLSSLELGDSALYFCASSGPGTSGNEQYFGPGTRLTVT.

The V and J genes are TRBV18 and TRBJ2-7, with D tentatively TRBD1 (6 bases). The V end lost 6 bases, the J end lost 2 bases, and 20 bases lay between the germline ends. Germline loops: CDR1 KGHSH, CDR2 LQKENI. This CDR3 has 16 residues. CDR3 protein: CASSPAQGRMTYEQYF. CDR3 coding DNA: TGTGCCAGCTCGCCCGCTCAGGGGCGCATGACCTACGAGCAGTACTTC.

CDR3: CASSPGRGAGETQYF. CDR3 DNA: TGTGCCAGCAGCCCCGGACGGGGGGCTGGGGAGACCCAGTACTTC. The rearrangement uses TRBV11-3 and TRBJ2-5; possible D gene TRBD2, 7 bases. V gave up 5 bases and J gave up 5 bases, with 18 bases separating them. The CDR3 totals 15 residues. The germline CDR1 and CDR2 sequences are SGHNT and YENEEA.

CDR3 nucleotide sequence: TGTGCCTGGGGAGAAGGGGGCGATCAGCCCCAGCATTTT. This sequence encodes CAWGEGGDQPQHF. The chain carries TRBV30 and TRBJ1-5; 7 nucleotides line up with TRBD1. V trimming: 5 bases; J trimming: 5 bases; junction bases outside the gene matches: 6. The CDR3 extends over 13 amino acids. Germline CDR1 reads GTSNPN; CDR2 reads SVGIG (reference sequence).

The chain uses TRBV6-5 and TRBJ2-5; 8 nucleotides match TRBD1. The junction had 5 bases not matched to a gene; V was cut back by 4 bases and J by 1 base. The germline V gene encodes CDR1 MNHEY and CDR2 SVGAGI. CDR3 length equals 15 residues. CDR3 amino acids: CASSSRTGSQETQYF. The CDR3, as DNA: TGTGCCAGCAGTTCTAGGACAGGGTCCCAAGAGACCCAGTACTTC.

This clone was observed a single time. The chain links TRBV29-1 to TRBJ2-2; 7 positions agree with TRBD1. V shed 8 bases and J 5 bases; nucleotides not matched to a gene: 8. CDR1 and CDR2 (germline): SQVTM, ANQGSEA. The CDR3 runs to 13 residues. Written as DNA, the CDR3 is TGCAGCTCCGCCGGGACAGCGACCGGGGAGCTGTTTTTT. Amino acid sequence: CSSAGTATGELFF.

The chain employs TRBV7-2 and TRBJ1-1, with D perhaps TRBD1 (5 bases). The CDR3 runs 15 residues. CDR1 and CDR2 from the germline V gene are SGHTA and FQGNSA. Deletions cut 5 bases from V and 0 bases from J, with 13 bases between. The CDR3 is CASSLHGTVNTEAFF. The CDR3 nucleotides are TGTGCCAGCAGCCTCCATGGGACGGTGAACACTGAAGCTTTCTTT.

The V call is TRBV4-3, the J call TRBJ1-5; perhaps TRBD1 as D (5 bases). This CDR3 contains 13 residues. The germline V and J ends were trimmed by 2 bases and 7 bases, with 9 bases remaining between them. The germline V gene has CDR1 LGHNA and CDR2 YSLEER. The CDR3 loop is CASSQIQGQPQHF. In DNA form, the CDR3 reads TGCGCCAGCAGCCAAATCCAGGGACAGCCCCAGCATTTT.

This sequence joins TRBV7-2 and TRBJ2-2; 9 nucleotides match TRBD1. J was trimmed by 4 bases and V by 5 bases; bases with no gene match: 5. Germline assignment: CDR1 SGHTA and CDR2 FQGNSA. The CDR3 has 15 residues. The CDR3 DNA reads TGTGCCAGCAGCATAAGACAGGGGGGCACCGGGGAGCTGTTTTTT. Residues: CASSIRQGGTGELFF.